The clone carrying this T cell receptor (beta chain) was counted at least ten times. This specimen comes from a study of T cells of healthy individuals. MiXCR was run by TCRdb on the 5' RACE reads, yielding one entry per CDR3 protein. There are tens of thousands of distinct CDR3 sequences in the sample; over 12% occur only once, and roughly a sixth lies in the top ten. CDR1 and CDR2 (germline): MNHEY, SVGEGT. The CDR3 runs 18 residues. The J segment lost 4 bases and the V segment lost 2 bases, leaving 10 bases of the junction unmatched. The chain has TRBV6-2 or TRBV6-3 and TRBJ2-1; TRBD2 matches at 11 bases. The TCR originated in a human donor in good health. The CDR3 DNA sequence: TGTGCCAGCAGTTACGTCCTAGCGGGGGGCCCTTATTACAATGAGCAGTTCTTC. Translating gives CASSYVLAGGPYYNEQFF.